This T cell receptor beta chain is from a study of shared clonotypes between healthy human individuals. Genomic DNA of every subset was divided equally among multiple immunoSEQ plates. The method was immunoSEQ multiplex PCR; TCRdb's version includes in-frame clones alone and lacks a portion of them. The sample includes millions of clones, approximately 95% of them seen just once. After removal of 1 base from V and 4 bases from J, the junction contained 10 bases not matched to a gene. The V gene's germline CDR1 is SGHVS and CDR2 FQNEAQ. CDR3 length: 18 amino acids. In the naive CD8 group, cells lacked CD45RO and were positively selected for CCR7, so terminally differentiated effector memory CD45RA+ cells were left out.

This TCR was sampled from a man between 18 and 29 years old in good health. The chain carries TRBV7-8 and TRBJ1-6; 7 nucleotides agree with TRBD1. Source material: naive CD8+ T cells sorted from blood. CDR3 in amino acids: CASSLEFQAGGYNSPLHF. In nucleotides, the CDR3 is TGTGCCAGCAGCTTAGAATTTCAGGCAGGGGGTTATAATTCACCCCTCCACTTT. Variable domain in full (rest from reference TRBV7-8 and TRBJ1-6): GAGVSQSPRYKVAKRGQDVALRCDPISGHVSLFWYQQALGQGPEFLTYFQNEAQLDKSGLPSDRFFAERPEGSVSTLKIQRTQQEDSAVYLCASSLEFQAGGYNSPLHFGNGTRLTVT.